Listed below are T cell receptor beta chains from one sample, sequenced in a study of CD8+CD57+ T cells in acquired aplastic anemia. TCRdb re-derived calls from the reads in MiXCR, one entry per CDR3 protein. This sample has under 350,000 distinct CDR3 sequences, with approximately 57% found just once. Source material: sorted CD4+, CD8+, or CD8+CD57+ T cells (not recorded which) from PBMCs. The receptor set was obtained from a human donor with aplastic anemia. CDR3s include the opening cysteine and the closing phenylalanine or tryptophan. Fields, in order: CDR3 DNA, CDR3 protein, D gene, clone size, V gene, J gene. D genes are given only for firm matches. Clone size appears in some rows only: once, few, many, or a class for an expanded clone.

TGTGCCAGCAGCTTAGGTACGACAGGGGGTGCCTACGAGCAGTACTTC	CASSLGTTGGAYEQYF	TRBD1	.	TRBV7-6	TRBJ2-7
TGTGCCAGCAGCCCAAAGGGGAGCCGTGAGCAGTACTTC	CASSPKGSREQYF	.	.	TRBV7-3	TRBJ2-7
TGTGCCAGCAGCTTAGGTCAGGGACCGAACACCATATATTTT	CASSLGQGPNTIYF	.	.	TRBV7-9	TRBJ1-3
TGTGCCAGCAGCTTAAGTGGGGGCGCTGGCACTGAAGCTTTCTTT	CASSLSGGAGTEAFF	.	once	TRBV7-9	TRBJ1-1
TGCGCCAGCAGTGAGTCGACTAGCGGGGTATACAATGAGCAGTTCTTC	CASSESTSGVYNEQFF	TRBD2	.	TRBV10-1	TRBJ2-1
TGCGCCAGCAGCGGGCCGGACTCCAAGAACACTGAAGCTTTCTTT	CASSGPDSKNTEAFF	.	few	TRBV5-1	TRBJ1-1
TGCAGTGCTAGATCTGGCAGAACCTACGAGCAGTACTTC	CSARSGRTYEQYF	.	.	TRBV20-1	TRBJ2-7
TGTGCCAGCAGCTCCCCCGGGGACACACTTCTTGCTAACTATGGCTACACCTTC	CASSSPGDTLLANYGYTF	.	.	TRBV5-1	TRBJ1-2
TGTGCCACCAGCAGAGCTAGGATCGGGACAGGGGCCCTTGACCCTTCCTACGAGCAGTACTTC	CATSRARIGTGALDPSYEQYF	TRBD1	few	TRBV15	TRBJ2-7
TGTGCCAGCAGCCAAGTAGGAACAGGGACGGTCTATGGCTACACCTTC	CASSQVGTGTVYGYTF	.	.	TRBV3-1	TRBJ1-2
TGTGCCAGCAGCACCCGGGACTACACAGATACGCAGTATTTT	CASSTRDYTDTQYF	TRBD2	many	TRBV7-9	TRBJ2-3
TGTGCCAGCAGTTTACAGAGCTTGAAGTACTTC	CASSLQSLKYF	.	.	TRBV12-3/TRBV12-4	TRBJ2-5
TGCAGCGTAAACGTAGGATCCTACAATGAGCAGTTCTTC	CSVNVGSYNEQFF	.	.	TRBV29-1	TRBJ2-1
TGCAGCGTTGATTCAATGAACACTGAAGCTTTCTTT	CSVDSMNTEAFF	.	.	TRBV29-1	TRBJ1-1
TGCAGTGCTTCCTCCCAGACAGGGAAAGGGACAGATACGCAGTATTTT	CSASSQTGKGTDTQYF	TRBD1	few	TRBV20-1	TRBJ2-3
TGTGCCAGCAGCCCACTGTTAGGGGGTGGGGGCTACACCTTC	CASSPLLGGGGYTF	.	.	TRBV7-4	TRBJ1-2
TGTGCCAGCAGCGTAGGCAACGACCCATACGAGCAGTACTTC	CASSVGNDPYEQYF	.	.	TRBV9	TRBJ2-7
TGTGCTAGCAGCTTAGGAAGGCGAAGAAAACTGTTTTTT	CASSLGRRRKLFF	.	.	TRBV7-7	TRBJ1-4
TGTGCCAGCAGCTTAGTGGCAGGGACCACCTACGAGCAGTACTTC	CASSLVAGTTYEQYF	.	.	TRBV7-8	TRBJ2-7
TGTGCCAGTAGGGAACAGGGGGCCCTAAACTACGAGCAGTACTTC	CASREQGALNYEQYF	TRBD1	many	TRBV19	TRBJ2-7
TGTGCCAGCATTTATTATGGACATACTAGCACAGATACGCAGTATTTT	CASIYYGHTSTDTQYF	.	.	TRBV2	TRBJ2-3
TGTGCCAGCAGGGTTTTCCGGGCCGTTGCCCAGTCGAACTATGGCTACACCTTC	CASRVFRAVAQSNYGYTF	.	many	TRBV6-2/TRBV6-3	TRBJ1-2
TGTGCCAGCAGGCGGCTACCAGGGGGGGATACGCAGTATTTT	CASRRLPGGDTQYF	.	.	TRBV2	TRBJ2-3
TGTGCCAGCAGTTACCGGACAGCATCGGAGACCCAGTACTTC	CASSYRTASETQYF	.	.	TRBV2	TRBJ2-5
TGTGCCAGCCAGGCTAGCGGGGCGATCTCCTACGAGCAGTACTTC	CASQASGAISYEQYF	TRBD2	.	TRBV2	TRBJ2-7
TGTGCCAGCTACACCGGGCCCGAGAACACAGATACGCAGTATTTT	CASYTGPENTDTQYF	.	.	TRBV6-1	TRBJ2-3
TGCAGTGCTAATGAAGGGACTAGCGGATCCTACGAGCAGTACTTC	CSANEGTSGSYEQYF	TRBD2	many	TRBV20-1	TRBJ2-7
TGTGCCAGCAGTGCTAGCGGGGGAACCTACGAGCAGTACTTC	CASSASGGTYEQYF	TRBD2	many	TRBV6-6	TRBJ2-7
TGTGCCAGCAGCTTCAGCGGGGGACAGTACTACGAGCAGTACTTC	CASSFSGGQYYEQYF	.	.	TRBV7-9	TRBJ2-7
TGTGCCAGCAGCTCTACAGGGGTGGGGGCCTCGGAGACCCAGTACTTC	CASSSTGVGASETQYF	TRBD1	.	TRBV12-3/TRBV12-4	TRBJ2-5
TGTGCCAGCAGCTCCCGTTGGGCTACCAATGAGCAGTTCTTC	CASSSRWATNEQFF	.	.	TRBV5-5	TRBJ2-1
TGCGCCAGCAGTGAGTACGGTAGCTCTGGAAACACCATATATTTT	CASSEYGSSGNTIYF	.	many	TRBV10-1	TRBJ1-3
TGTGCCAGCACCGACAGGGCCGGGTCGCTGTTTTTT	CASTDRAGSLFF	TRBD1	few	TRBV2	TRBJ1-4
TGTGCCAGCAGTTGGGGCCAGCGGAGATCACCCCTCCACTTT	CASSWGQRRSPLHF	.	many	TRBV6-5	TRBJ1-6
TGTGCCAGCAGTGATTCGGGAAATTCACCCCTCCACTTT	CASSDSGNSPLHF	.	.	TRBV6-4	TRBJ1-6
TGCAGTGCTAGGATGGGGGGCACGAACACTGAAGCTTTCTTT	CSARMGGTNTEAFF	.	many	TRBV20-1	TRBJ1-1
TGTGCCATCGGCCGGGACAGGGCTTTCAATCAGCCCCAGCATTTT	CAIGRDRAFNQPQHF	TRBD1	few	TRBV28	TRBJ1-5
TGCAGTGCTAGAGATCCCGACAAAGTCCCCTATGGCTACACCTTC	CSARDPDKVPYGYTF	.	once	TRBV20-1	TRBJ1-2
TGTGCCATCAGTGAGTCTACGGGGGGAGCGAACTATGGCTACACCTTC	CAISESTGGANYGYTF	.	few	TRBV10-3	TRBJ1-2
TGTGCCACCTCGGGACTCTCCTCCTACAATGAGCAGTTCTTC	CATSGLSSYNEQFF	.	.	TRBV24-1	TRBJ2-1
TGTGCCAGCAGCCCCAATAATTCACCCCTCCACTTT	CASSPNNSPLHF	.	.	TRBV7-2	TRBJ1-6
TGTGCCAGCAGTTACGGACGGGCAGGTCCTCGCAATGAGCAGTTCTTC	CASSYGRAGPRNEQFF	.	few	TRBV12-3/TRBV12-4	TRBJ2-1
TGTGCCAGCAGCTTAAATGCGGGACAGGGGGGTTCACCCCTCCACTTT	CASSLNAGQGGSPLHF	TRBD1	few	TRBV7-9	TRBJ1-6
TGCAGCGTTCGTCTCGGGACTGAAGCTTTCTTT	CSVRLGTEAFF	.	.	TRBV29-1	TRBJ1-1
TGTGCCAGCAGCCAAGGGGGGACAGGGGCGGCCCTCTATGGCTACACCTTC	CASSQGGTGAALYGYTF	TRBD1	few	TRBV9	TRBJ1-2
TGTGCCAGCAGCTTTGTGACAGGGAAGGTCTCTGAGCAGTTCTTC	CASSFVTGKVSEQFF	TRBD1	.	TRBV7-9	TRBJ2-1
TGTGCCAGCAGTTACTCGGCAGGGGGTCGATATCAGCCCCAGCATTTT	CASSYSAGGRYQPQHF	TRBD1	many	TRBV6-6	TRBJ1-5
TGTGCCAGTCAACAGGGGATCTACAATGGGCAGCCCCAGCATTTT	CASQQGIYNGQPQHF	TRBD1	.	TRBV7-9	TRBJ1-5
TGCAGTGCTAGTGAACACGCGGGGCAGGTCCTATATAGCAATCAGCCCCAGCATTTT	CSASEHAGQVLYSNQPQHF	.	.	TRBV20-1	TRBJ1-5
TGCAGCAGTTGGGACAGGGGTGTGTACGAGCAGTACTTC	CSSWDRGVYEQYF	TRBD1	few	TRBV29-1	TRBJ2-7
TGCGCCAGCGGGGCCCGGACGGCTAACACTGAAGCTTTCTTT	CASGARTANTEAFF	.	.	TRBV5-1	TRBJ1-1
TGTGCCAGCAGTGAGGGCAGCGACTTAGCTGGGGCCAACGTCCTGACTTTC	CASSEGSDLAGANVLTF	.	many	TRBV6-1	TRBJ2-6
TGCAAGCCTGGACAACTGAACACTGAAGCTTTCTTT	CKPGQLNTEAFF	.	many	TRBV20-1	TRBJ1-1